This T cell receptor (beta chain) was recorded in a study of blood T cell repertoires in COVID-19. As for the study in general: Researchers got acute and convalescent COVID-19 samples from the United States, Italy and Spain. PBMCs, B-cell-depleted T cells, or T cells provided the cDNA or gDNA that made up the material.

The germline CDR1 and CDR2 sequences are SGHNT and YYREEE (reference sequence). The CDR3 has 17 residues. Trimming cost V 4 bases and J 4 bases; bases outside gene matches: 15. In the source study's methods: Reference gene primers were amplified, and this amplification served to estimate nucleated cell counts. TCRdb's table, derived via immunoSEQ multiplex PCR, lists solely in-frame clones and lacks some. V and J calls and clone size are copied from that table; D and trimming were computed from the DNA. The repertoire consists of about 18,000 clones, with roughly 86% occurring once and the leading ten covering about 8.6%.

Sequenced input: peripheral blood. V and J are TRBV5-4 and TRBJ1-1, with TRBD1 matching over 8 bases. The receptor comes from a human donor in a cohort sampled during active COVID-19. The donor label of this sample is uncertain. CDR3 sequence (DNA): TGTGCCAGCAGCCCCCCCAGGACAGGGCTAGGGATCACTGAAGCTTTCTTT. It specifies CASSPPRTGLGITEAFF.